This TCR beta chain was captured in a study of blood T cell repertoires in COVID-19. The CDR3 is made up of 12 amino acids. V was pared by 7 bases and J by 3 bases, with 10 bases between. Using immunoSEQ multiplex PCR, the repertoire was profiled, and TCRdb retains in-frame clones only, with some absent. The repertoire holds over 350,000 clones, around 88% seen once, with 4% to 4.5% in the top ten. The V gene is TRBV12-3 or TRBV12-4, the J gene TRBJ2-7; D may be TRBD2 (5 bases). This TCR was recovered from a woman aged 25 to 45 with acute or convalescent COVID-19. The sequenced sample was peripheral blood. The chain's CDR3 is CASKDAGYEQYF. CDR3 in DNA: TGTGCCAGCAAGGATGCGGGCTACGAGCAGTACTTC.